This TCR beta chain was obtained from a study of immune heterogeneity within non-small cell lung tumors (dated by TCRdb to 2016 to 2018). Concerning the study at large: By histology, several squamous cell carcinomas, approximately 11 non-squamous carcinomas and 1 tumor not otherwise specified were included. Whole-exome sequencing, RNA-seq and TCR beta repertoire sequencing were combined for multiple spatially distinct regions from each NSCLC tumor so that intratumoral immune heterogeneity could be examined. TCR repertoires were analyzed from around 57 tumor loci of 15 or so patients, while transcriptome data covered only 35 to 45 loci from roughly eleven patients. Binding of neoantigens to the HLA alleles of each patient was predicted with netMHCpan-3.0 for mutant peptides of 8 to 11 amino acids.

The TCR beta CDR3 region was amplified with a multiplex PCR system whose first round ran for approximately 11 cycles using 32 V-gene forward primers and 13 J-gene reverse primers. A QIAGEN Multiplex PCR Kit was used for first-round PCR, and the primer sequences were filed in Chinese patent CN105087789A. Illumina universal primers were added in a second PCR round performed with the Phusion High-Fidelity PCR Kit. TCR libraries were paired-end sequenced at 151 bp read length on the Illumina HiSeq X Ten platform. Concerning the study's data processing: Cutadapt removed reads without multiplex PCR primers, PEAR merged read pairs, and MiXCR with default settings called CDR3 regions. Repertoire diversity was assessed by Shannon entropy, and clonality was calculated as one minus the Shannon entropy divided by the ln of the count of productive unique sequences. Clonotypes present at frequencies of at least 0.5% were defined as dominant or high-frequency T-cell clones. The public reads were reanalyzed by TCRdb: fastp trimming at Q25, MiXCR alignment, in-frame beta chains only. Each CDR3 protein appears once, grouped with its most common genes and DNA. These V and J calls derive from TCRdb rather than the authors' analysis. The sample table holds some 3,200 distinct CDR3 sequences, of which around 49% were seen once. The ten largest make up approximately 9.9% of the sample.

For the TCR template, genomic DNA was extracted from bulk tumor tissue, and around 600 ng of gDNA was amplified for each sample. During surgery, multiple biopsies were taken from each primary tumor and placed as far apart as possible within the tumor mass. The study cohort was described as untreated and was composed of newly diagnosed NSCLC cases undergoing curative surgery. The donors were under 17 patients with newly diagnosed non-small cell lung cancer who were having surgery with curative intent. A couple of independent pathologists reviewed the resected tumor masses. Only DNA and RNA samples of high quality went on to sequencing. In the case of this clonotype: Its antigen target is currently unknown. Within one base of it there is no much larger clone, and no base qualities were kept.

Study-wide conclusions, independent of this receptor: Within a given patient, the same dominant CDR3B clonotypes showed up repeatedly across loci, although different tumor locations also carried unique high-frequency clones. Local T-cell repertoire clonality showed a statistically significant but moderate positive correlation with local tumor mutational burden (R around 0.36). For the most part, high-frequency TCR beta clonotypes differed from one individual patient to another.

Counted from cysteine to phenylalanine, this CDR3 has 15 amino acids. Only the CDR3 part of the read is kept: 45 bases, read in frame from the first base. At the junction V is shortened by 0 bases and J by 5 bases, with 15 bases in between. CDR1 and CDR2, looked up from the germline V gene, are SGHRS and YFSETQ. This receptor was taken from a man between 65 and 85 years old with non-small cell lung cancer. In this chain, TRBV5-1 is recombined with TRBJ2-7, with no reliable assignment of the D segment. The sample taken for sequencing was lung tumor tissue. The CDR3 region reads CASSLVAPRGHEQYF. The nucleotides are TGCGCCAGCAGCTTGGTGGCCCCACGAGGCCACGAGCAGTACTTC.